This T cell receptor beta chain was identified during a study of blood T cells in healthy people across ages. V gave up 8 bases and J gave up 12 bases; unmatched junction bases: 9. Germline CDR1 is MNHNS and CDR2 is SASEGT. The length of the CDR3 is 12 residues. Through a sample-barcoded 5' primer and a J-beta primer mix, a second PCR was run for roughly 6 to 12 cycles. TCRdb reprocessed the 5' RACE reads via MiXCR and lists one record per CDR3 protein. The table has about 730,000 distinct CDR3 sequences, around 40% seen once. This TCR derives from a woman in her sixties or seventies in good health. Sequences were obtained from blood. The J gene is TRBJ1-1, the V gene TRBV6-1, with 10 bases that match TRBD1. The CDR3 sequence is CASGRQGAATFF. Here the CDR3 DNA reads TGTGCCAGCGGGAGACAGGGGGCGGCGACTTTCTTT.